The TCR beta chain under discussion was sequenced for a study of control samples from healthy donors and cancer patients. Profiling relied on immunoSEQ multiplex PCR, and the TCRdb table lists in-frame clones only, not all of them. Of approximately 140,000 clones listed, roughly 94% are singletons. The CDR3 contains 16 residues. V shed 2 bases, J shed 4 bases, and the junction held 5 bases outside the gene matches. CDR1 is SGHDN, CDR2 FVKESK, per germline. This clone came up once. The sequencing sample was made of blood. V usage is TRBV14 and J usage is TRBJ1-3; 10 bases are a match to TRBD1. This TCR was recovered from a man in his forties or fifties in good health. The CDR3 DNA follows: TGTGCCAGCAGCCAACCGGGACAGGGGAGAGGAAACACCATATATTTT. It codes for CASSQPGQGRGNTIYF.